Listed here is a single T cell receptor (beta chain). This sample was taken from a study of blood T cell repertoires in COVID-19. Profiling relied on immunoSEQ multiplex PCR, and the TCRdb table lists in-frame clones only, not all of them. The table has 60,000 or so clones, more than 75% seen once. Sequenced sample: peripheral blood. The receptor's source is a man between 60 and 75 years old with active or convalescent COVID-19.

The CDR3 reads CASSLGSRATDTQYF. CDR3 nucleotides: TGTGCCAGCAGTTTAGGATCCAGGGCCACAGATACGCAGTATTTT. J is TRBJ2-3 and V is TRBV27; perhaps TRBD1 as D (5 bases). The CDR3 has 15 amino acids. V gave up 2 bases and J gave up 2 bases, with 11 bases separating them. The germline CDR1 and CDR2 sequences are MNHEY and SMNVEV (reference sequence).